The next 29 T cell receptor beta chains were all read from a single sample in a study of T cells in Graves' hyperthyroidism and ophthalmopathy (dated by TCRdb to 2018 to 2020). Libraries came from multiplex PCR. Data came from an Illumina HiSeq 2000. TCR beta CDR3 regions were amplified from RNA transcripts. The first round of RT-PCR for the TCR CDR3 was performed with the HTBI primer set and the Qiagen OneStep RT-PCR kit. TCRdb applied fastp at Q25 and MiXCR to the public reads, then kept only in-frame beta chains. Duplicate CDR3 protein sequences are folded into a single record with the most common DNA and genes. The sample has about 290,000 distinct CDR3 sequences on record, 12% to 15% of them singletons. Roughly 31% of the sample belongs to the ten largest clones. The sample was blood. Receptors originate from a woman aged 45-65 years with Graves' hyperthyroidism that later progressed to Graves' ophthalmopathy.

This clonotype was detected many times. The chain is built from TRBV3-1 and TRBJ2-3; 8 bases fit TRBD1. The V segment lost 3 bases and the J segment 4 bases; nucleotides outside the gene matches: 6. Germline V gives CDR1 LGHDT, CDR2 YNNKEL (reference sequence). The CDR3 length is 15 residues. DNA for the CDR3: TGTGCCAGCAGCCACCCGGGACAGGAGCCAGATACGCAGTATTTT. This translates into CASSHPGQEPDTQYF.

This chain's CDR3 is CASSPTGGLAGWQFF. The CDR3 coding sequence is TGTGCCAGCAGCCCAACGGGGGGACTAGCGGGGTGGCAGTTCTTC. The chain links TRBV11-3 to TRBJ2-1; TRBD2 aligns across 13 bases. With 5 bases clipped from V and 12 bases from J, the junction kept 10 bases outside the gene matches. The germline V gene encodes CDR1 SGHNT and CDR2 YENEEA. The CDR3 length is 15 residues.

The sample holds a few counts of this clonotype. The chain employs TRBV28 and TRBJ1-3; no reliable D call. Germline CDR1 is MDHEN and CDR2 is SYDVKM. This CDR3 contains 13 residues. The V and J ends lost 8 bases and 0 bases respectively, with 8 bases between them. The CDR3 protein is CASAISSGNTIYF. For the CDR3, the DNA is TGTGCCAGCGCGATCAGCTCTGGAAACACCATATATTTT.

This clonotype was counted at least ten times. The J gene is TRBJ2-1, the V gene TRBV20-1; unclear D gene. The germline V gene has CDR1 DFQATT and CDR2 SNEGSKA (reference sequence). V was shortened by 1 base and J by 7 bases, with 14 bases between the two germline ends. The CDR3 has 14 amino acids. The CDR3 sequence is CSARVVGRRNEQFF. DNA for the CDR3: TGCAGTGCTAGAGTAGTCGGCAGAAGAAATGAGCAGTTCTTC.

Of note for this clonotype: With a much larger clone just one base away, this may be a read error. CDR3 protein: CASSEGLAGADQFF. DNA for the CDR3: TGTGCCAGCAGTGAAGGATTAGCGGGAGCAGATCAGTTCTTC. The V call is TRBV6-1, the J call TRBJ2-1, with 9 bases fitting TRBD2. CDR1 and CDR2 from the germline V gene are MNHNS and SASEGT. With 1 base clipped from V and 13 bases from J, the junction kept 8 bases outside the gene matches. The CDR3 has 14 amino acids.

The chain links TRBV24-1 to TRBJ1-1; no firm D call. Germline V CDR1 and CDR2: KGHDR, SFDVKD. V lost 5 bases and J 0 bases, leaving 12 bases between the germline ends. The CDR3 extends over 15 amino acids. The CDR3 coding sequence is TGTGCCACCAGTGGCGGGGATGCGGTGAACACTGAAGCTTTCTTT. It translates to CATSGGDAVNTEAFF.

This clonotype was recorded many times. Here the CDR3 reads CASSHDRGAQETQYF. CDR3 bases: TGCGCCAGCAGCCATGACAGGGGAGCCCAAGAGACCCAGTACTTC. The chain carries TRBV4-1 and TRBJ2-5; 8 nucleotides agree with TRBD1. After removal of 3 bases from V and 1 base from J, the junction contained 4 bases not matched to a gene. CDR3 length: 15 residues. The germline V gene encodes CDR1 MGHRA and CDR2 YSYEKL.

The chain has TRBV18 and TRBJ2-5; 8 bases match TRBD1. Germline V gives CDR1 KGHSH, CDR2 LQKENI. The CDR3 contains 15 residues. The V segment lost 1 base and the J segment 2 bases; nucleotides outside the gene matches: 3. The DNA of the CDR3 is TGTGCCAGCTCACCACGGACAGGGATTCAAGAGACCCAGTACTTC. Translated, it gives CASSPRTGIQETQYF.

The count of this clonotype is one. In DNA form, the CDR3 reads TGTGCCAGCAGACATACAGGGAGGTACGAGCAGTACTTC. This codes for CASRHTGRYEQYF. The V call is TRBV28, the J call TRBJ2-7; either TRBD1 or TRBD2 may fit D (6 bases each). Trimming removed 6 bases at V and 4 bases at J, with 13 bases between. The length of the CDR3 is 13 residues. From germline, CDR1 is MDHEN and CDR2 SYDVKM.

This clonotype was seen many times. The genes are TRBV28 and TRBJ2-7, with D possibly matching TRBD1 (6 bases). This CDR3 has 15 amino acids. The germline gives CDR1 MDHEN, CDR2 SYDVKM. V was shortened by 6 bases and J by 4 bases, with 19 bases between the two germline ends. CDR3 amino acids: CASSRLGGRDYEQYF. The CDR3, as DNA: TGTGCCAGCAGCCGCCTTGGGGGCAGGGATTACGAGCAGTACTTC.

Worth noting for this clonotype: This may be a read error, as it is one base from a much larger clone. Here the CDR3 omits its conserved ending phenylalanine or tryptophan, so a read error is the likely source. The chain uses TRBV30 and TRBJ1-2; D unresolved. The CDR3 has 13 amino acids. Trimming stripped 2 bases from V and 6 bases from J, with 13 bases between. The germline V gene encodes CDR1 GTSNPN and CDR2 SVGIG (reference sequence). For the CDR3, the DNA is TGTGCCTGGAGTAGGAGAATCATCCATGGCTACACCCTC. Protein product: CAWSRRIIHGYTL.

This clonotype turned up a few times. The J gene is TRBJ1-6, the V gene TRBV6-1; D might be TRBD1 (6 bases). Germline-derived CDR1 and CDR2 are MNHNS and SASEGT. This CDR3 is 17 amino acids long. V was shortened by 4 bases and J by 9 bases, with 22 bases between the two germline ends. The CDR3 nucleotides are TGTGCCAGCAGTGCCCGGGAAGGCGCAGGGGATGGTTCACCCCTCCACTTT. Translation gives CASSAREGAGDGSPLHF.

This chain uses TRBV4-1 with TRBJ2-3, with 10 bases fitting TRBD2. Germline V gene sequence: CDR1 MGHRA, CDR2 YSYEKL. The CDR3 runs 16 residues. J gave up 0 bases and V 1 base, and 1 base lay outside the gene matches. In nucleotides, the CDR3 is TGCGCCAGCAGCCAAGGGACTAGCGGAAGCACAGATACGCAGTATTTT. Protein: CASSQGTSGSTDTQYF.

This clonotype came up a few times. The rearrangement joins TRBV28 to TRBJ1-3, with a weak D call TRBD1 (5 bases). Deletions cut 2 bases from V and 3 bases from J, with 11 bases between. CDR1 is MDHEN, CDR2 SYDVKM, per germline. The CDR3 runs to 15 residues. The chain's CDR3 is CASSLGTGYGNTIYF. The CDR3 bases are TGTGCCAGCAGTTTAGGCACAGGCTATGGAAACACCATATATTTT.

CDR3 nucleotides: TGTGCCAGCTCACCGGGACAGTTCTATGGCTACACCTTC. Protein sequence: CASSPGQFYGYTF. The chain recombines TRBV18 with TRBJ1-2; 7 bases line up with TRBD1. The CDR3 is 13 residues long. Unmatched junction bases numbered 2, after V lost 3 bases and J lost 4 bases. Germline CDR1 reads KGHSH; CDR2 reads LQKENI.

The CDR3 is CASSQEGTGEDYPYEQYF. The DNA for the CDR3 is TGTGCCAGCAGCCAAGAAGGGACAGGTGAGGACTACCCCTACGAGCAGTACTTC. This chain connects TRBV14 to TRBJ2-7; 8 bases agree with TRBD1. Trimming removed 0 bases from V and 2 bases from J; junction bases left unmatched: 12. In germline, CDR1 is SGHDN, CDR2 FVKESK. The CDR3 runs to 18 residues.

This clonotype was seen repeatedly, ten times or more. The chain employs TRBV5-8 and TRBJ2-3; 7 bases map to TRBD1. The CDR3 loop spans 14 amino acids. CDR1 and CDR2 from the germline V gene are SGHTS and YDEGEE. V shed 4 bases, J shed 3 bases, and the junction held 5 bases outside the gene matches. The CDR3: CASSAYRGTDTQYF. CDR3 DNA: TGTGCCAGCAGCGCCTACAGGGGTACAGATACGCAGTATTTT.

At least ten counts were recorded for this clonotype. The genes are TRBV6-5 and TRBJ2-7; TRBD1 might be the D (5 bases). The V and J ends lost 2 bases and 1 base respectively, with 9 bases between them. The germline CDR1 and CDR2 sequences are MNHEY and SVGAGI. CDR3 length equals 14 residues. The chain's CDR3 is CASSYIPGSYEQYF. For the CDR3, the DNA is TGTGCCAGCAGTTACATCCCAGGGTCCTACGAGCAGTACTTC.

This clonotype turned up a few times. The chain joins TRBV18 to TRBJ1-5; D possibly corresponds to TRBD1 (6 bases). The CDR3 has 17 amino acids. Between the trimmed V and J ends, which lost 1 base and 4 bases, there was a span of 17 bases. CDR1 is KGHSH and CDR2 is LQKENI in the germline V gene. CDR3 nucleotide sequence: TGTGCCAGCTCACCACTACCATCAGGGGTAGGAAATCAGCCCCAGCATTTT. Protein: CASSPLPSGVGNQPQHF.

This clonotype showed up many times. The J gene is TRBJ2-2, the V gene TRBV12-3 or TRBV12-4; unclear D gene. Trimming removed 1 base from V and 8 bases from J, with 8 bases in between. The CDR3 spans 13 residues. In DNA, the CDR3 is TGTGCCAGCAGTTTAGATGCGAGGGGGGAGCTGTTTTTT. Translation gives CASSLDARGELFF.

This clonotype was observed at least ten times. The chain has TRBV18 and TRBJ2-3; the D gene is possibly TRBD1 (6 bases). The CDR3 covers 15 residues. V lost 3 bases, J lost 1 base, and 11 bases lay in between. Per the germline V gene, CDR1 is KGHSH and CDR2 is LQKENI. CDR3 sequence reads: CASSPRQVRTDTQYF. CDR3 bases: TGTGCCAGCTCACCCCGACAGGTCCGCACAGATACGCAGTATTTT.

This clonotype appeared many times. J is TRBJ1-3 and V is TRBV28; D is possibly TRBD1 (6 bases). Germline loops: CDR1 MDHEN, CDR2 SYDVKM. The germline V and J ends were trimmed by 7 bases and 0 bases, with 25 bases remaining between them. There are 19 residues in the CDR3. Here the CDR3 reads CASKSLQGGSLSSGNTIYF. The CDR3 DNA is TGTGCCAGCAAATCCTTACAGGGAGGGTCACTAAGCTCTGGAAACACCATATATTTT.

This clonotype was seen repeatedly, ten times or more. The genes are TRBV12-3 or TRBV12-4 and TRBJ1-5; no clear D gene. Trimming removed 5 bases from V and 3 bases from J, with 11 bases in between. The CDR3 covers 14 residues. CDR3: CASSSENSNQPQHF. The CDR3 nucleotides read TGTGCCAGCAGTAGTGAGAATTCCAATCAGCCCCAGCATTTT.

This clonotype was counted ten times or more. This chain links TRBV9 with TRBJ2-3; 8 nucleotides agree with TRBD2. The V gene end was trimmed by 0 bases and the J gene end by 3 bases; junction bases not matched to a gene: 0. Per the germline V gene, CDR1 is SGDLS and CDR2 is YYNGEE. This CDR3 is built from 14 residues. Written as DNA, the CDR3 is TGTGCCAGCAGCGTAGGACTAGCGACAGATACGCAGTATTTT. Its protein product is CASSVGLATDTQYF.

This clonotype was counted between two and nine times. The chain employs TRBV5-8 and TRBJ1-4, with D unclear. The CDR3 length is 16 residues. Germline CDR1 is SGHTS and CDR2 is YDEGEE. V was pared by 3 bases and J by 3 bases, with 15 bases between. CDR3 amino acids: CASSCPPGPSNEKLFF. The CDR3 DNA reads TGTGCCAGCAGCTGTCCCCCGGGCCCTTCTAATGAAAAACTGTTTTTT.

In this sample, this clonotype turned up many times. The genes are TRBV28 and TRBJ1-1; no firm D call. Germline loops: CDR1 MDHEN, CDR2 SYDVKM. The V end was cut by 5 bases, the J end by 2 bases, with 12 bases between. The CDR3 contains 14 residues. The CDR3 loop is CASSPRGQNTEAFF. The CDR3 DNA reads TGTGCCAGCAGTCCCCGAGGCCAAAACACTGAAGCTTTCTTT. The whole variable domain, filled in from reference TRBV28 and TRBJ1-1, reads DVKVTQSSRYLVKRTGEKVFLECVQDMDHENMFWYRQDPGLGLRLIYFSYDVKMKEKGDIPEGYSVSREKKERFSLILESASTNQTSMYLCASSPRGQNTEAFFGQGTRLTVV.

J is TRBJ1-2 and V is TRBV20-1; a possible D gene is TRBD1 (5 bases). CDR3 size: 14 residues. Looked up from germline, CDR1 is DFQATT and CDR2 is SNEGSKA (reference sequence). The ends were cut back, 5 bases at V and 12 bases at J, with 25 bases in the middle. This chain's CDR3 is CSAWGGGRGLLNTF. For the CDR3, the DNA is TGCAGTGCTTGGGGGGGGGGAAGAGGCTTACTTAACACCTTC.

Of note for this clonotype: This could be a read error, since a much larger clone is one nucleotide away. The CDR3 region is CASIEDPRRTYEQYF. The CDR3 DNA reads TGTGCCAGCATCGAAGACCCGAGACGGACCTACGAGCAGTACTTC. The chain has TRBV6-1 and TRBJ2-7; D not certain. Between the trimmed V and J ends, which lost 7 bases and 2 bases, there was a span of 18 bases. This CDR3 has 15 amino acids. CDR1 is MNHNS, CDR2 SASEGT, per germline.

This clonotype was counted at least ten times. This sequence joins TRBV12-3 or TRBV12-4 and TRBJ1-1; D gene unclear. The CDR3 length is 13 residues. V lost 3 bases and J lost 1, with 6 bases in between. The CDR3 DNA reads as TGTGCCAGCAGTTTGCAATCGAACACTGAAGCTTTCTTT. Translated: CASSLQSNTEAFF.